Below are 24 T cell receptor beta chains sequenced from a single sample in a study of shared clonotypes between healthy human individuals. Sequencing was performed with immunoSEQ multiplex PCR; in TCRdb, only in-frame clones are kept and a portion is missing. This sample yields some 1,400,000 clones, of which approximately 96% are seen a single time; roughly 1.1% belongs to the top ten. Sequencing used naive CD4+ T cells sorted from blood. Subset here: CD45RA+ positively selected. Every receptor here comes from a man aged 25-45 years in good health.

The chain couples TRBV5-6 to TRBJ2-7; D might be TRBD1 (6 bases). The length of the CDR3 is 14 residues. The germline V gene has CDR1 SGHDT and CDR2 YYEEEE. V shed 2 bases and J shed 3 bases, with 12 bases lying between them. Written as DNA, the CDR3 is TGTGCCAGCAGCTTTGGACAGCCTTTCTACGAGCAGTACTTC. It encodes CASSFGQPFYEQYF.

The chain links TRBV9 to TRBJ2-5; D might be TRBD1 or TRBD2, each matching 6 bases. Trimming stripped 4 bases from V and 4 bases from J, with 20 bases between. The V gene's germline CDR1 is SGDLS and CDR2 YYNGEE. The CDR3 is 16 residues long. The CDR3 DNA sequence: TGTGCCAGCAGCCCCCAAATTGGGGGGCAGAGAGAGACCCAGTACTTC. Translation: CASSPQIGGQRETQYF.

The chain recombines TRBV10-3 with TRBJ1-2, with TRBD1 identical over 8 bases. This CDR3 is 11 amino acids long. V shed 10 bases, J shed 7 bases, and the junction held 5 bases outside the gene matches. Germline-derived CDR1 and CDR2 are ENHRY and SYGVKD. The CDR3 nucleotides are TGTGCCACGGATACAGGGGGTGGCTACACCTTC. Encoded protein: CATDTGGGYTF.

This sequence joins TRBV5-5 and TRBJ2-5; 7 bases are a match to TRBD2. The junction had 5 bases not matched to a gene; V was cut back by 1 base and J by 5 bases. Germline V gene lookup returns CDR1 SGHKS and CDR2 YYEKEE (reference sequence). The CDR3 extends over 14 amino acids. CDR3 in amino acids: CASSLISGLETQYF. Here the CDR3 DNA reads TGTGCCAGCAGCTTGATTAGCGGGTTGGAGACCCAGTACTTC.

The V call is TRBV4-2, the J call TRBJ2-3; 8 bases agree with TRBD2. The CDR3 runs to 18 residues. Trimming took 1 base from V and 3 from J; bases not matched to a gene: 12. Germline values: CDR1 LGHNA, CDR2 YNFKEQ. The CDR3 reads CASSQAQFPSGFTDTQYF. Written as DNA, the CDR3 is TGTGCCAGCAGCCAAGCCCAATTCCCTAGCGGGTTTACAGATACGCAGTATTTT.

The chain is built from TRBV12-5 and TRBJ2-2; no reliable D call. The CDR3 is made up of 14 amino acids. The V gene lost 7 bases and the J gene lost 2 bases, with 11 bases spanning the gap. Germline loops: CDR1 LGHNT, CDR2 FRNRAP. CDR3 sequence: CASAEATNTGELFF. CDR3 nucleotide sequence: TGTGCTAGTGCCGAAGCGACTAACACCGGGGAGCTGTTTTTT.

The chain links TRBV10-3 to TRBJ2-7; 7 bases agree with TRBD1. This CDR3 has 11 amino acids. V dropped 10 bases and J dropped 3; count of bases not matched to a gene: 3. Germline CDR1 and CDR2: ENHRY and SYGVKD. The CDR3 nucleotides read TGTGCCACCCGGGACAGCTACGAGCAGTACTTC. This translates into CATRDSYEQYF.

The chain carries TRBV10-2 and TRBJ2-2; no definite D call. The CDR3 totals 14 residues. Trimming shortened V by 7 bases and J by 4 bases, and 13 bases separated the two germline ends. The V gene's germline CDR1 is WSHSY and CDR2 SAAADI. The DNA of the CDR3 is TGCGCCAGCAACCTGGTACCGACCACCGGGGAGCTGTTTTTT. Its protein product is CASNLVPTTGELFF.

Regarding this clone: The identical CDR3 is also encoded by other nucleotide sequences in the sample. The chain links TRBV5-1 to TRBJ2-3; D possibly corresponds to TRBD1 (5 bases). This CDR3 is built from 14 residues. V dropped 1 base and J dropped 3 bases, with 9 bases sitting between them. Germline loops: CDR1 SGHRS, CDR2 YFSETQ. DNA for the CDR3: TGCGCCAGCAGCTTGCAGGGTGGTACAGATACGCAGTATTTT. It yields the protein CASSLQGGTDTQYF.

The chain employs TRBV11-2 and TRBJ1-3; D is possibly TRBD1 (6 bases). V gave up 4 bases and J gave up 4 bases, with 17 bases separating them. There are 16 residues in the CDR3. CDR1 is SGHAT, CDR2 FQNNGV, per germline. In DNA form, the CDR3 reads TGTGCCAGCAGCTCCGAGGGGGATGGGGGCGGAAACACCATATATTTT. Translating it yields CASSSEGDGGGNTIYF. Together with reference TRBV11-2 and TRBJ1-3, the CDR3 gives the full variable domain: EAGVAQSPRYKIIEKRQSVAFWCNPISGHATLYWYQQILGQGPKLLIQFQNNGVVDDSQLPKDRFSAERLKGVDSTLKIQPAKLEDSAVYLCASSSEGDGGGNTIYFGEGSWLTVV.

The CDR3: CASSLAATEAGELFF. The CDR3 coding sequence is TGTGCCAGCAGCTTGGCCGCAACGGAAGCCGGGGAGCTGTTTTTT. The genes are TRBV5-4 and TRBJ2-2; D ambiguous. Trimming cost V 0 bases and J 6 bases, with 12 bases left between them. The CDR3 spans 15 residues. Germline assignment: CDR1 SGHNT and CDR2 YYREEE (reference sequence).

This chain connects TRBV5-1 to TRBJ2-7; TRBD1 is a possible D gene (5 bases). Germline values: CDR1 SGHRS, CDR2 YFSETQ. The CDR3 loop spans 14 amino acids. V was clipped by 2 bases and J by 2 bases, with 11 bases between them. CDR3 amino acids: CASSFRQRPYEQYF. The CDR3 DNA reads TGCGCCAGCAGCTTTAGACAGCGTCCCTACGAGCAGTACTTC.

This clone showed up just once. Germline and junction disagree at one end, which may indicate a read error. The chain recombines TRBV2 with TRBJ1-1; D gene unclear. CDR1 and CDR2 from the germline V gene are SNHLY and FYNNEI. The CDR3 is made up of 11 amino acids. CDR3 in amino acids: CASSEGPQLGF. DNA of the CDR3: TGTGCCAGTAGTGAAGGACCCCAGCTGGGTTTT.

The table lists this clone with a count of one. This chain joins TRBV5-4 and TRBJ2-3; D might be TRBD1 (6 bases). This CDR3 comprises 15 residues. CDR1 and CDR2 from the germline V gene are SGHNT and YYREEE (reference sequence). Trimming took off 2 bases at V and 5 bases at J, with 15 bases between the two ends. The CDR3 DNA follows: TGTGCCAGCAGCTTTGAGGGACATCCGGGAGATACGCAGTATTTT. Protein sequence: CASSFEGHPGDTQYF.

V gene TRBV7-9 combines with J gene TRBJ1-4; no clear D. Germline CDR1 SEHNR, CDR2 FQNEAQ (reference sequence). The CDR3 runs 13 residues. The V and J ends lost 0 bases and 3 bases respectively, with 2 bases between them. CDR3: CASSLAANEKLFF. The CDR3 nucleotides are TGTGCCAGCAGCTTAGCAGCTAATGAAAAACTGTTTTTT.

This chain joins TRBV9 and TRBJ1-1; tentatively, D is TRBD1 (5 bases). Germline V CDR1 and CDR2: SGDLS, YYNGEE. The CDR3 has 14 amino acids. The V end was cut by 3 bases, the J end by 3 bases, with 12 bases between. The CDR3 spells CASSERVGDTEAFF. Written as DNA, the CDR3 is TGTGCCAGCAGCGAAAGGGTGGGGGACACTGAAGCTTTCTTT.

The genes are TRBV28 and TRBJ1-1; 11 nucleotides align to TRBD1. CDR1 is MDHEN, CDR2 SYDVKM, per germline. This CDR3 contains 15 residues. The trim removed 5 bases at V and 4 bases at J, leaving 6 bases unmatched. CDR3 amino acids: CASSLTGQGGTEAFF. DNA of the CDR3: TGTGCCAGCAGTCTCACGGGACAGGGGGGCACTGAAGCTTTCTTT.

The rearrangement links TRBV9 to TRBJ2-3; D remains unclear. The germline gives CDR1 SGDLS, CDR2 YYNGEE. The V end was cut by 4 bases, the J end by 4 bases, with 10 bases between. The CDR3 totals 13 residues. CDR3 DNA: TGTGCCAGCAGCAAGAACGTCCCAGATACGCAGTATTTT. It codes for CASSKNVPDTQYF. The full variable domain, rest sourced from reference TRBV9 and TRBJ2-3, is DSGVTQTPKHLITATGQRVTLRCSPRSGDLSVYWYQQSLDQGLQFLIQYYNGEERAKGNILERFSAQQFPDLHSELNLSSLELGDSALYFCASSKNVPDTQYFGPGTRLTVL.

The V gene is TRBV30, the J gene TRBJ1-1, with D possibly TRBD1 on 5 matching bases. V dropped 5 bases and J dropped 6 bases, with 16 bases sitting between them. Germline V gene sequence: CDR1 GTSNPN, CDR2 SVGIG (reference sequence). CDR3 length: 13 amino acids. CDR3 sequence reads: CAWSRGGVPEAFF. CDR3 in DNA: TGTGCCTGGTCCCGGGGGGGGGTCCCTGAAGCTTTCTTT.

Remarks on this clone: The same CDR3 can be traced to other DNA sequences in this sample. The chain couples TRBV5-1 to TRBJ2-3; D is perhaps TRBD2 (5 bases). This CDR3 has 14 amino acids. Germline lookup yields CDR1 SGHRS and CDR2 YFSETQ. V shed 0 bases and J shed 0 bases, with 5 bases lying between them. The DNA for the CDR3 is TGCGCCAGCAGCTTGGGAGGGAGCACAGATACGCAGTATTTT. This codes for CASSLGGSTDTQYF. The full variable domain, rest sourced from reference TRBV5-1 and TRBJ2-3, is KAGVTQTPRYLIKTRGQQVTLSCSPISGHRSVSWYQQTPGQGLQFLFEYFSETQRNKGNFPGRFSGRQFSNSRSEMNVSTLELGDSALYLCASSLGGSTDTQYFGPGTRLTVL.

The chain links TRBV27 to TRBJ2-4; 9 bases align to TRBD2. V lost 4 bases, J lost 7 bases, and 5 bases stayed unmatched. Germline CDR1 MNHEY, CDR2 SMNVEV (reference sequence). The CDR3 is 14 residues long. CDR3 sequence reads: CASSSWREGNIQYF. CDR3 nucleotides: TGTGCCAGCAGTTCGTGGCGGGAGGGCAACATTCAGTACTTC.

The V call is TRBV18, the J call TRBJ2-3, with 14 bases identical to TRBD2. CDR1 is KGHSH, CDR2 LQKENI, per germline. The CDR3 has 19 residues. The V and J ends lost 5 bases and 4 bases, in that order; junction bases with no gene match: 14. This CDR3 is CASSARIMGTSGSSDTQYF. CDR3 nucleotide sequence: TGTGCCAGCTCAGCACGTATTATGGGGACTAGCGGGAGTTCAGATACGCAGTATTTT. The full variable domain, with the rest looked up from reference TRBV18 and TRBJ2-3, is NAGVMQNPRHLVRRRGQEARLRCSPMKGHSHVYWYRQLPEEGLKFMVYLQKENIIDESGMPKERFSAEFPKEGPSILRIQQVVRGDSAAYFCASSARIMGTSGSSDTQYFGPGTRLTVL.

This sequence joins TRBV7-2 and TRBJ1-2, with a tentative D call TRBD1 (6 bases). CDR3 length: 16 amino acids. CDR1 and CDR2 from the germline V gene are SGHTA and FQGNSA. V was pared by 1 base and J by 2 bases, with 14 bases between. The CDR3 coding sequence is TGTGCCAGCAGCTTAGAGCCCCGGACAGAGAACTATGGCTACACCTTC. This codes for CASSLEPRTENYGYTF.

The chain couples TRBV27 to TRBJ1-5; unclear D gene. The germline V and J ends were trimmed by 5 bases and 3 bases, with 8 bases remaining between them. Germline CDR1 and CDR2: MNHEY and SMNVEV (reference sequence). This CDR3 region has 13 residues. The CDR3 sequence is CASSPSYNQPQHF. Here the CDR3 DNA reads TGTGCCAGCAGTCCATCGTACAATCAGCCCCAGCATTTT.